This is a list of T cell receptor beta chains from one sample in a study of blood T cell repertoires in COVID-19. Here immunoSEQ multiplex PCR was the method, and the copy in TCRdb shows in-frame clones only, minus some. The sample lists about 160,000 clones; about 85% were seen once. The sample comprised PBMCs or T cells enriched from blood (not recorded which). These receptors came from a woman between 40 and 50 years old who had been exposed to COVID-19. CDR3s include the opening cysteine and the closing phenylalanine or tryptophan. D genes are given only for firm matches. Part of the rows lack a size; the others show once, few, many or a class for expanded clones.

V gene	D gene	clone size	J gene	CDR3 protein	CDR3 DNA
TRBV28	-	-	TRBJ2-5	CASSLGAWETQYF	TGTGCCAGCAGTTTGGGGGCTTGGGAGACCCAGTACTTC
TRBV11-2	TRBD1	-	TRBJ1-2	CASMPLGGTGVNYGYTF	TGTGCCAGCATGCCCCTAGGGGGAACAGGGGTAAACTATGGCTACACCTTC
TRBV4-1	-	-	TRBJ1-4	CASSQVWPSDEKLFF	TGCGCCAGCAGCCAAGTCTGGCCTTCTGATGAAAAACTGTTTTTT
TRBV18	-	-	TRBJ1-5	CASSPRKGLGNQPQHF	TGTGCCAGCTCACCACGAAAGGGGCTTGGCAATCAGCCCCAGCATTTT
TRBV5-1	-	once	TRBJ2-4	CASSYGYSRASPIQYF	TGCGCCAGCAGCTACGGTTATAGTCGAGCGTCACCCATTCAGTACTTC
TRBV7-8	-	-	TRBJ1-1	CASSPGVASRNTEAFF	TGTGCCAGCAGCCCAGGGGTTGCGTCGAGGAACACTGAAGCTTTCTTT
TRBV20-1	-	-	TRBJ1-2	CSASREGGYTF	TGCAGTGCTAGCAGGGAGGGTGGCTACACCTTC
TRBV5-4	TRBD2	-	TRBJ2-7	CASSLGLAGAYEQYF	TGTGCCAGCAGCTTGGGACTAGCGGGAGCCTACGAGCAGTACTTC
TRBV4-1	TRBD1	-	TRBJ1-4	CASSQRGTDSEKLFF	TGCGCCAGCAGCCAAAGGGGGACAGACTCGGAAAAACTGTTTTTT
TRBV4-1	TRBD2	-	TRBJ2-5	CASSPTSGVWETQYF	TGCGCCAGCAGCCCTACTAGCGGGGTTTGGGAGACCCAGTACTTC
TRBV15	TRBD1	-	TRBJ2-3	CATSRTGPTTDTQYF	TGTGCCACCAGCCGGACAGGCCCCACCACAGATACGCAGTATTTT
TRBV28	-	once	TRBJ2-7	CASSFSRLGEQYF	TGTGCCAGCAGTTTCAGCCGCCTCGGGGAGCAGTACTTC
TRBV9	TRBD1	-	TRBJ1-1	CASSVGGQGVTEAFF	TGTGCCAGCAGCGTAGGGGGACAGGGGGTGACTGAAGCTTTCTTT